This T cell receptor beta chain comes out of a study of early T cells in non-severe SARS-CoV-2 infection. Study overall: RNA in bulk from unsorted whole blood was sequenced, and chains were unpaired.

Germline CDR1 is LGHDT and CDR2 is YNNKEL (reference sequence). V trimming: 7 bases; J trimming: 5 bases; junction bases outside the gene matches: 4. This CDR3 is 12 amino acids long. Comment on this clonotype: The antigen remains undetermined.

Individual cDNA molecules received unique molecular identifiers. TCRdb ran MiXCR on the 5' RACE reads and lists one entry per CDR3 protein. The sample records about 94,000 distinct CDR3 sequences, less than 15% being singletons. Whole-study findings and limits: In VDJdb matching, anti-spike CD8 responses were favored while private and CD4 specificities went missing.

V is TRBV3-1 and J is TRBJ1-2; 7 nucleotides match TRBD1. This clonotype was obtained from an adult who was a healthcare worker with PCR-confirmed SARS-CoV-2 infection or an uninfected control (not recorded which). The sequencing input was whole blood. The CDR3 here is CASTLTGYGYTF. In DNA, the CDR3 is TGTGCCAGCACCCTGACAGGGTATGGCTACACCTTC.